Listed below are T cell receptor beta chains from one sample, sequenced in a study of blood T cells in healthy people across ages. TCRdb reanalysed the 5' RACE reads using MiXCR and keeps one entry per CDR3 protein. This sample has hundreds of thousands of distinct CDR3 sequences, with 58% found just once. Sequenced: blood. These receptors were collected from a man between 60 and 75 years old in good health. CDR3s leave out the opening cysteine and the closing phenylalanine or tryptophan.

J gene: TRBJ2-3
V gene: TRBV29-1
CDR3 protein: SVEDPKASGGTSTDTQY

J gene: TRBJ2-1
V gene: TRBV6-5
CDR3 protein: ASSPLGQGYNEQF

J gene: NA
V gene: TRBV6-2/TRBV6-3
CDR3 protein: ASRQGGEQF

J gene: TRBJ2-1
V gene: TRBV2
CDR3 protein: ASSGQVRETQF

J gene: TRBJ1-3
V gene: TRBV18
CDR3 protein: ASSPRATSGNTIY

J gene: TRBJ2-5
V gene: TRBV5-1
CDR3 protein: ASSLEGTGAQETQY

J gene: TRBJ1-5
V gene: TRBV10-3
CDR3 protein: AISLGGVYSNQPQH

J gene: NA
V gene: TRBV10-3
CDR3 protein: AISEGQDRETQY

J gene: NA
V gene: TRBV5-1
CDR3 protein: ASSPDRVTEQY

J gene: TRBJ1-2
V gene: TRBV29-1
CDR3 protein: SVEGPDSNYGYT

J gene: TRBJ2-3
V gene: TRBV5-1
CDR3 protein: ASRPVGRPTDTQY

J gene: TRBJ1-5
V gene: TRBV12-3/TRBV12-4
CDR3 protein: ASSFTDRAYSNQPQH

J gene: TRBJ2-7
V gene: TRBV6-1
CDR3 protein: ASSDEYFSYEQY

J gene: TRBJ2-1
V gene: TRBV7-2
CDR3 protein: ASSIIMAGGRNEQF

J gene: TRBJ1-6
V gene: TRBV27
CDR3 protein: ASRGQWDWYDSPLH

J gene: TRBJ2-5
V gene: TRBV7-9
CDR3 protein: ASSLYGSPETQY

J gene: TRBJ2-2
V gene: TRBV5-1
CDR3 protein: ASTREAVNTGELF

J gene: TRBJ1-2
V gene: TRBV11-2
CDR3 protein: ASSQAPGVGYGYT

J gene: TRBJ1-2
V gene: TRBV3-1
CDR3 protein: ASVPRSGYGYT

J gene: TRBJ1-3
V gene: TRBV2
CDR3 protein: ASRSGARSGNAIY

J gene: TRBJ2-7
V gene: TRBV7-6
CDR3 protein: ASSLAAGGFYEQY

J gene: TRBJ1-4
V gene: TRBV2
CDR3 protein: ASSEQGAGTNEKLF